The clone carrying this T cell receptor beta chain came up a few times. What it binds is unknown. Since no conserved phenylalanine or tryptophan closes the CDR3, a read error is the likely cause. One entry per CDR3 protein results from TCRdb running MiXCR on the RT-PCR reads. The sample holds about 480,000 distinct CDR3 sequences, roughly 25% seen once. The CDR3 is made up of 16 amino acids. CDR1 is SNHLY and CDR2 is FYNNEI in the germline V gene. V lost 7 bases and J 7 bases, leaving 24 bases between the germline ends. These data belong to a study of response to subunit inactivated influenza vaccine. Overall study findings and caveats: T cells newly recruited by each seasonal influenza vaccination are few, the authors suggested.

This clonotype was obtained from a man aged 45-65 years who received an inactivated influenza vaccine. The genes are TRBV2 and TRBJ2-3; possible D gene TRBD1, 6 bases. Sequencing used CD4+ T cells sorted from PBMCs, obtained around 5 days after vaccination. The CDR3 DNA sequence: TGTGCCAGCACCGGTGCTTCAGACAGGCTTAGAAATACGCAGTATCTT. Amino acids: CASTGASDRLRNTQYL.